Below are 22 T cell receptor beta chains sequenced from a single sample in a study of blood T cells in healthy people across ages. Using a J-beta primer mix together with a sample-barcoded 5' primer, a second PCR was run for 7 to 11 cycles. MiXCR, run by TCRdb on the 5' RACE reads, gives a single entry per CDR3 protein. The sample yields roughly 800,000 distinct CDR3 sequences, 58% seen once. Sample: blood. The receptors stem from a man in his thirties or forties in good health.

V and J are TRBV20-1 and TRBJ2-4; D perhaps matches TRBD2 (5 bases). The J call may not be correct, given that the DNA end is closer to TRBJ2-7. Germline loops: CDR1 DFQATT, CDR2 SNEGSKA (reference sequence). The CDR3 contains 12 residues. The CDR3 coding sequence is TGCAGTGCTAGCGCCAGCGGCTACGAGCAGTACTTC. This sequence encodes CSASASGYEQYF.

The rearrangement uses TRBV20-1 and TRBJ1-2, with D tentatively TRBD1 (5 bases). The V gene lost 4 bases and the J gene lost 0 bases, with 9 bases spanning the gap. This CDR3 comprises 13 residues. Germline V gene lookup returns CDR1 DFQATT and CDR2 SNEGSKA (reference sequence). The CDR3 spells CSAMTEANYGYTF. In nucleotides, the CDR3 is TGCAGTGCTATGACAGAAGCTAACTATGGCTACACCTTC.

The J gene is TRBJ1-2, the V gene TRBV18, with D possibly TRBD1 on 6 matching bases. The CDR3 is 12 amino acids. With 6 bases removed from V and 8 bases from J, the gap between germline ends came to 13 bases. Per germline, CDR1 KGHSH and CDR2 LQKENI. The CDR3, as DNA: TGTGCCAGCTCGTACCGGGACAACGGCTACACCTTC. Protein sequence: CASSYRDNGYTF. Filled out from reference TRBV18 and TRBJ1-2, the complete variable domain reads NAGVMQNPRHLVRRRGQEARLRCSPMKGHSHVYWYRQLPEEGLKFMVYLQKENIIDESGMPKERFSAEFPKEGPSILRIQQVVRGDSAAYFCASSYRDNGYTFGSGTRLTVV.

The table lists this clonotype with a count of one. V and J are TRBV6-2 or TRBV6-3 and TRBJ1-6; TRBD1 agrees at 7 bases. The CDR3 is 13 amino acids. Germline V gene data show CDR1 as MNHEY and CDR2 as SVGEGT. J gave up 9 bases and V 6 bases, and 5 bases lay outside the gene matches. The CDR3: CASRTTGASPLHF. The CDR3 DNA is TGTGCCAGCAGGACTACAGGGGCTTCACCCCTCCACTTT.

The chain joins TRBV19 to TRBJ1-5; no clear D. The CDR3 has 13 residues. Per germline, CDR1 LNHDA and CDR2 SQIVND (reference sequence). Between the trimmed V and J ends, which lost 4 bases and 5 bases, there was a span of 9 bases. The CDR3 bases are TGTGCCAGTAGTACTGGCCGCGATCAGCCCCAGCATTTT. Translation gives CASSTGRDQPQHF. The complete variable domain, with remaining parts taken from reference TRBV19 and TRBJ1-5, reads DGGITQSPKYLFRKEGQNVTLSCEQNLNHDAMYWYRQDPGQGLRLIYYSQIVNDFQKGDIAEGYSVSREKKESFPLTVTSAQKNPTAFYLCASSTGRDQPQHFGDGTRLSIL.

The rearrangement uses TRBV4-3 and TRBJ2-7; unclear D gene. CDR1 is LGHNA and CDR2 is YSLEER in the germline V gene. The CDR3 loop spans 14 amino acids. V was pared by 0 bases and J by 0 bases, with 6 bases between. This CDR3 reads CASSQDSASYEQYF. The CDR3 bases are TGCGCCAGCAGCCAAGATTCGGCCTCCTACGAGCAGTACTTC.

The chain combines TRBV4-2 with TRBJ2-7, with TRBD2 matching over 11 bases. CDR3 length: 15 residues. V lost 5 bases and J lost 0; bases outside the gene matches: 3. Germline values: CDR1 LGHNA, CDR2 YNFKEQ. The CDR3 loop is CASSTTSGTSYEQYF. The CDR3 bases are TGTGCCAGCAGCACGACTAGCGGGACCTCCTACGAGCAGTACTTC.

CDR3 DNA: TGTGCCAGCAGCTTAAGGTCGGCACTCACCGGGGAGCTGTTTTTT. Protein product: CASSLRSALTGELFF. V gene TRBV11-2 combines with J gene TRBJ2-2; D gene ambiguous. Per the germline V gene, CDR1 is SGHAT and CDR2 is FQNNGV. The CDR3 is 15 amino acids. V was clipped by 2 bases and J by 4 bases, with 11 bases between them. The full variable domain, with the rest looked up from reference TRBV11-2 and TRBJ2-2, is EAGVAQSPRYKIIEKRQSVAFWCNPISGHATLYWYQQILGQGPKLLIQFQNNGVVDDSQLPKDRFSAERLKGVDSTLKIQPAKLEDSAVYLCASSLRSALTGELFFGEGSRLTVL.

The gene calls are TRBV7-9 and TRBJ2-4; D is undetermined. Near its end, the DNA agrees better with TRBJ2-7, so the J call may be wrong. This CDR3 comprises 13 residues. Looked up from germline, CDR1 is SEHNR and CDR2 is FQNEAQ (reference sequence). CDR3 residues: CASSLQATYEQYF. CDR3 sequence (DNA): TGTGCCAGCAGCTTGCAGGCGACCTACGAGCAGTACTTC.

The chain joins TRBV7-9 to TRBJ1-1; the D gene is possibly TRBD1 (6 bases). Germline loops: CDR1 SEHNR, CDR2 FQNEAQ (reference sequence). V was cut by 2 bases and J by 7 bases, with 8 bases left in between. The CDR3 is 12 residues long. The CDR3 is CASSLQGLEAFF. CDR3 bases: TGTGCCAGCAGCTTACAGGGGCTTGAAGCTTTCTTT.

The chain couples TRBV24-1 to TRBJ2-4; 10 nucleotides match TRBD2. The DNA end is a closer match to TRBJ2-7, so the J assignment may be wrong. This CDR3 region has 16 residues. The germline gives CDR1 KGHDR, CDR2 SFDVKD. The CDR3: CATSDPDSGRNYEQYF. Here the CDR3 DNA reads TGTGCCACCAGTGACCCTGATAGCGGGAGGAACTACGAGCAGTACTTC.

This chain connects TRBV29-1 to TRBJ2-1; 9 positions agree with TRBD1. Germline lookup yields CDR1 SQVTM and CDR2 ANQGSEA. This CDR3 spans 17 amino acids. CDR3 in DNA: TGCCGCGCCCGGGACAGGGTTGTGTGGGAGGGCGGCAATGAGCAGTTCTTC. Translating gives CRARDRVVWEGGNEQFF.

This rearrangement joins TRBV6-1 to TRBJ2-1, with D hard to call. The length of the CDR3 is 13 residues. The V gene's germline CDR1 is MNHNS and CDR2 SASEGT. V lost 3 bases to trimming and J lost 8 bases, with 11 bases between them. The CDR3 sequence: CASSEVRGDEQFF. Written as DNA, the CDR3 is TGTGCCAGCAGTGAGGTTCGAGGCGATGAGCAGTTCTTC.

This clonotype was found a few times. This chain uses TRBV20-1 with TRBJ1-6, with 10 bases matching TRBD1. The CDR3 is made up of 18 amino acids. V lost 1 base and J lost 0; bases outside the gene matches: 6. The germline CDR1 and CDR2 sequences are DFQATT and SNEGSKA (reference sequence). The CDR3 reads CSARGRGQGSSYNSPLHF. In DNA, the CDR3 is TGCAGTGCTAGAGGCCGGGGACAGGGGAGCTCCTATAATTCACCCCTCCACTTT.

The rearrangement uses TRBV7-9 and TRBJ2-3, with D perhaps assigned TRBD1 or TRBD2 (5 bases each). The CDR3 totals 14 residues. V lost 1 base and J 5 bases, leaving 10 bases between the germline ends. The V gene's germline CDR1 is SEHNR and CDR2 FQNEAQ (reference sequence). Here the CDR3 reads CASSLGRDGDTQYF. The DNA of the CDR3 is TGTGCCAGCAGCTTAGGCAGGGACGGAGATACGCAGTATTTT.

The rearrangement links TRBV27 to TRBJ2-7, with TRBD1 identical over 8 bases. From germline, CDR1 is MNHEY and CDR2 SMNVEV (reference sequence). The trim removed 5 bases at V and 3 bases at J, leaving 6 bases unmatched. This CDR3 is 14 amino acids long. CDR3: CASSTHGTGYEQYF. In DNA, the CDR3 is TGTGCCAGCAGTACCCATGGGACAGGCTACGAGCAGTACTTC.

For this clonotype: It may be a read error: a sequence one base away is much more abundant. CDR3 nucleotides: TGCGCCAGCAGCTTGGAATCCGGGATAGGGAATTACGAGCAGTACTTC. This codes for CASSLESGIGNYEQYF. This chain uses TRBV5-1 with TRBJ2-5; possible D gene TRBD2, 5 bases. The J call may be wrong; the DNA end is better matched by TRBJ2-7. CDR1 and CDR2 (germline): SGHRS, YFSETQ. CDR3 size: 16 residues.

Only a few counts were recorded for this clonotype. The V and J genes are TRBV29-1 and TRBJ2-1; the D gene could be TRBD1 or TRBD2 (5 bases each). V lost 7 bases, J lost 8 bases, and 18 bases lay in between. Per the germline V gene, CDR1 is SQVTM and CDR2 is ANQGSEA. The CDR3 has 13 residues. The DNA for the CDR3 is TGCAGCGCCCAGAGGGGAACCGCCGATGAGCAGTTCTTC. Its protein is CSAQRGTADEQFF.

The chain is built from TRBV5-6 and TRBJ2-1; D uncertain. CDR3 length equals 12 residues. V was clipped by 4 bases and J by 6 bases, with 8 bases between them. The germline CDR1 and CDR2 sequences are SGHDT and YYEEEE. In nucleotides, the CDR3 is TGTGCCAGCAGCGCGGTTTTCAATGAGCAGTTCTTC. Its protein is CASSAVFNEQFF.

This clonotype was found a few times. This rearrangement joins TRBV11-2 to TRBJ2-5; D not certain. The V gene's germline CDR1 is SGHAT and CDR2 FQNNGV. Trimming stripped 8 bases from V and 2 bases from J, with 15 bases between. This CDR3 has 14 amino acids. This CDR3 is CASGPFLAQETQYF. The CDR3 nucleotides are TGTGCCAGCGGTCCCTTTTTAGCTCAAGAGACCCAGTACTTC.

V is TRBV29-1 and J is TRBJ2-5; D assignment may be TRBD1 or TRBD2 (5 bases each). V lost 4 bases and J lost 2, with 14 bases in between. Germline V gene sequence: CDR1 SQVTM, CDR2 ANQGSEA. The CDR3 covers 14 residues. As DNA, the CDR3 is TGCAGCGTTGTAATGGGACCCATGCAAGAGACCCAGTACTTC. Its translation is CSVVMGPMQETQYF.

The sample holds a few counts of this clonotype. V and J are TRBV5-1 and TRBJ1-1; D not resolved. The CDR3 spans 15 residues. Trimming took 0 bases from V and 0 from J, leaving 9 bases between them. Germline V CDR1 and CDR2: SGHRS, YFSETQ. CDR3 nucleotide sequence: TGCGCCAGCAGCTTGGACGGACGGATGAACACTGAAGCTTTCTTT. Amino acids: CASSLDGRMNTEAFF.